This T cell receptor beta chain was profiled in a study of cytomegalovirus exposure and HLA in healthy donors. The CDR3 spans 15 residues. Germline V gene sequence: CDR1 SEHNR, CDR2 FQNEAQ (reference sequence). Losses at the gene ends were 1 base for V and 5 bases for J; bases not matched to a gene: 4. Remarks on this clone: The antigen is unknown.

Libraries were prepared by immunoSEQ multiplex PCR; TCRdb keeps only in-frame clonotypes and omits some of them. The sample yields some 220,000 clones, 75% to 95% seen once. Study-level points and caveats: Cytomegalovirus status, reportedly, was diagnosed with high specificity and sensitivity by the classifier. Most TCR sequences proved rare, with some public TCRs found in many donors.

The sequence was obtained from a young woman in good health and CMV-seronegative. The sample taken for sequencing was PBMCs. This chain uses TRBV7-9 with TRBJ2-5; TRBD1 matches 10 bases. This chain's CDR3 is CASSLGGTGVETQYF. In DNA, the CDR3 is TGTGCCAGCAGCTTAGGGGGGACAGGGGTTGAGACCCAGTACTTC.